One sample yielded the 24 T cell receptor beta chains listed below, sequenced in a study of cytomegalovirus exposure and HLA in healthy donors. PCR involved 60 Vbeta and 13 Jbeta primers. The table came from immunoSEQ multiplex PCR; TCRdb's copy has only in-frame clones and leaves some out. The sample yields about 80,000 clones, under 85% seen once. The material sequenced was PBMCs. Source of these receptors: a woman aged 40-49 years in good health and CMV-seropositive.

The chain couples TRBV4-1 to TRBJ1-1, with D uncertain. This CDR3 has 13 residues. V gave up 2 bases and J gave up 4 bases, with 8 bases separating them. Looked up from germline, CDR1 is MGHRA and CDR2 is YSYEKL. The CDR3, as DNA: TGCGCCAGCAGCCAAAGTTCGGGCACTGAAGCTTTCTTT. Its translation: CASSQSSGTEAFF.

The gene calls are TRBV5-1 and TRBJ2-3; no clear D. CDR1 and CDR2 from the germline V gene are SGHRS and YFSETQ. Trimming cost V 1 base and J 1 base, with 13 bases left between them. The CDR3 runs to 16 residues. Here the CDR3 DNA reads TGCGCCAGCAGCTTGCGGCCTCGTCAGGGCACAGATACGCAGTATTTT. Protein sequence: CASSLRPRQGTDTQYF. Full variable domain (remainder filled in from reference TRBV5-1 and TRBJ2-3): KAGVTQTPRYLIKTRGQQVTLSCSPISGHRSVSWYQQTPGQGLQFLFEYFSETQRNKGNFPGRFSGRQFSNSRSEMNVSTLELGDSALYLCASSLRPRQGTDTQYFGPGTRLTVL.

This clone was detected only a few times. The chain is built from TRBV29-1 and TRBJ2-1, with D perhaps matching TRBD1 (5 bases). The CDR3 is 12 amino acids. The germline V and J ends were trimmed by 3 bases and 6 bases, with 9 bases remaining between them. The germline gives CDR1 SQVTM, CDR2 ANQGSEA. The CDR3 nucleotides read TGCAGCGTTGAGGGGCTCCGCAATGAGCAGTTCTTC. Translation: CSVEGLRNEQFF.

A remark on this clone: The same CDR3 is also encoded by other DNA sequences in this sample. The gene calls are TRBV6-1 and TRBJ1-1; weak D call: TRBD1 (5 bases). CDR3 length: 13 amino acids. Germline CDR1 and CDR2: MNHNS and SASEGT. V lost 4 bases and J lost 2, with 8 bases in between. The DNA of the CDR3 is TGTGCCAGCAGTGTGACAGAAAACACTGAAGCTTTCTTT. Translated: CASSVTENTEAFF.

The chain couples TRBV30 to TRBJ2-7, with D possibly TRBD2 on 5 matching bases. Germline loops: CDR1 GTSNPN, CDR2 SVGIG (reference sequence). There are 12 residues in the CDR3. Trimming left V 4 bases short and J 5 bases short, with 12 bases between. The chain's CDR3 is CAWKRGAHEQYF. The CDR3, as DNA: TGTGCCTGGAAACGGGGAGCACACGAGCAGTACTTC.

This clone has only one observation. The chain recombines TRBV5-8 with TRBJ1-1; TRBD1 matches 7 bases. Unmatched junction bases numbered 4, after V lost 2 bases and J lost 3 bases. The CDR3 consists of 14 residues. The germline V gene has CDR1 SGHTS and CDR2 YDEGEE. The CDR3: CASSFRGVHTEAFF. In DNA, the CDR3 is TGTGCCAGCAGCTTCAGGGGGGTGCACACTGAAGCTTTCTTT.

V and J are TRBV10-3 and TRBJ2-7, with TRBD1 identical over 12 bases. Trimming cost V 6 bases and J 5 bases; bases outside gene matches: 8. The CDR3 is 15 amino acids. Germline CDR1 and CDR2: ENHRY and SYGVKD. The CDR3 DNA reads as TGTGCCATCAGCTATGCCGGGACAGGGGGCGACGAGCAGTACTTC. Translated: CAISYAGTGGDEQYF.

The chain is built from TRBV19 and TRBJ2-5; 8 bases are shared with TRBD1. The CDR3 length is 14 residues. Germline CDR1 and CDR2: LNHDA and SQIVND (reference sequence). J lost 4 bases, V lost 3 bases, and 4 bases had no gene match. CDR3 amino acids: CASSMYGQGETQYF. CDR3 DNA sequence: TGTGCCAGTAGTATGTACGGACAGGGAGAGACCCAGTACTTC.

For the CDR3, the DNA is TGTGCCAGCAGCCAAATAGCGGGACCACAAGAGACCCAGTACTTC. Residues: CASSQIAGPQETQYF. The chain is built from TRBV7-6 and TRBJ2-5; 8 bases match TRBD2. This CDR3 comprises 15 residues. Germline CDR1 reads SGHVS; CDR2 reads FNYEAQ. The V segment lost 5 bases and the J segment 2 bases; nucleotides outside the gene matches: 7. The full variable domain, its missing parts supplied by reference TRBV7-6 and TRBJ2-5, is GAGVSQSPRYKVTKRGQDVALRCDPISGHVSLYWYRQALGQGPEFLTYFNYEAQQDKSGLPNDRFSAERPEGSISTLTIQRTEQRDSAMYRCASSQIAGPQETQYFGPGTRLLVL.

Only one count was recorded for this clone. This chain connects TRBV30 to TRBJ1-2; the D gene is possibly TRBD1 (5 bases). The CDR3 is 17 residues long. Trimming removed 5 bases from V and 4 bases from J, with 26 bases in between. CDR1 is GTSNPN and CDR2 is SVGIG in the germline V gene (reference sequence). CDR3 DNA: TGTGCCTGGCTCCGACCCGGGTCGAGGACCCAGGGCTATGGCTACACCTTC. This sequence encodes CAWLRPGSRTQGYGYTF. The entire variable domain, with the rest obtained from reference TRBV30 and TRBJ1-2, is as follows: SQTIHQWPATLVQPVGSPLSLECTVEGTSNPNLYWYRQAAGRGLQLLFYSVGIGQISSEVPQNLSASRPQDRQFILSSKKLLLSDSGFYLCAWLRPGSRTQGYGYTFGSGTRLTVV.

The genes are TRBV30 and TRBJ2-3, with 15 bases matching TRBD2. Losses at the gene ends were 5 bases for V and 2 bases for J; bases not matched to a gene: 11. CDR1 and CDR2 from the germline V gene are GTSNPN and SVGIG (reference sequence). The CDR3 consists of 18 residues. DNA for the CDR3: TGTGCCTGGCGTGGGGGGACTAGCGGGGGGCCGATCACAGATACGCAGTATTTT. Its protein product is CAWRGGTSGGPITDTQYF.

The rearrangement uses TRBV4-1 and TRBJ2-1; 13 bases are shared with TRBD2. Germline V lookup: CDR1 MGHRA, CDR2 YSYEKL. This CDR3 has 15 amino acids. V lost 6 bases and J lost 7; bases outside the gene matches: 6. CDR3 region: CASRKLAGGSNEQFF. The CDR3 DNA reads as TGCGCCAGCAGGAAACTAGCGGGGGGGTCAAATGAGCAGTTCTTC.

This chain connects TRBV9 to TRBJ1-2, with TRBD1 matching over 7 bases. J lost 2 bases, V lost 0 bases, and 7 bases had no gene match. Per germline, CDR1 SGDLS and CDR2 YYNGEE. The CDR3 loop spans 16 amino acids. The CDR3 protein is CASSVGVTGTNYGYTF. The CDR3, as DNA: TGTGCCAGCAGCGTAGGAGTGACAGGGACCAACTATGGCTACACCTTC.

The CDR3 reads CASSQEGAGRGHRSYEQYF. Here the CDR3 DNA reads TGCGCCAGCAGCCAAGAAGGCGCGGGAAGAGGACACCGCTCCTACGAGCAGTACTTC. The chain carries TRBV4-1 and TRBJ2-7; possible D gene TRBD2, 6 bases. CDR3 size: 19 residues. V was shortened by 0 bases and J by 0 bases, with 21 bases between the two germline ends. The germline V gene has CDR1 MGHRA and CDR2 YSYEKL.

DNA of the CDR3: TGTGCCAGCAGCGAAGGGGGACAGACCACCGGGGAGCTGTTTTTT. Translating gives CASSEGGQTTGELFF. J is TRBJ2-2 and V is TRBV9, with 7 positions matching TRBD1. The CDR3 runs 15 residues. The germline CDR1 and CDR2 sequences are SGDLS and YYNGEE. J lost 4 bases, V lost 3 bases, and 6 bases had no gene match.

The table lists this clone with a count of one. The J gene is TRBJ2-2, the V gene TRBV15; no definite D call. The CDR3 runs 14 residues. CDR1 is LNHNV and CDR2 is YYDKDF in the germline V gene (reference sequence). Trimming removed 1 base at V and 3 bases at J, with 6 bases between. The CDR3 DNA follows: TGTGCCACCAGCAGAGTCCATGACACCGGGGAGCTGTTTTTT. The encoded protein is CATSRVHDTGELFF.

V is TRBV6-5 and J is TRBJ2-5, with 11 positions matching TRBD2. The V gene's germline CDR1 is MNHEY and CDR2 SVGAGI. The V and J ends lost 5 bases and 3 bases, in that order; junction bases with no gene match: 5. This CDR3 region has 15 residues. CDR3 sequence (DNA): TGTGCCAGCAGTAGACTAGCGGGGCGGAAAGAGACCCAGTACTTC. It translates to CASSRLAGRKETQYF.

The J gene is TRBJ1-5, the V gene TRBV19; 8 bases match TRBD1. There are 15 residues in the CDR3. In germline, CDR1 is LNHDA, CDR2 SQIVND (reference sequence). V was clipped by 5 bases and J by 5 bases; unmatched bases: 8. The CDR3, as DNA: TGTGCCAGTAGTCTCCTAGGCAGGGGGCATCAGCCCCAGCATTTT. Encoded protein: CASSLLGRGHQPQHF.

The chain recombines TRBV5-1 with TRBJ1-2; 12 bases are a match to TRBD1. Germline V CDR1 and CDR2: SGHRS, YFSETQ. The CDR3 loop spans 15 amino acids. Trimming cost V 1 base and J 8 bases; bases outside gene matches: 6. CDR3 bases: TGCGCCAGCAGCTTGACGGGACAGGGGGCGCCCGGCTACACCTTC. This translates into CASSLTGQGAPGYTF.

The chain employs TRBV19 and TRBJ2-7, with D possibly TRBD2 on 5 matching bases. CDR1 LNHDA and CDR2 SQIVND come from the germline V gene (reference sequence). The CDR3 has 14 residues. Trimming stripped 5 bases from V and 2 bases from J, with 13 bases between. The CDR3 spells CASSYNRGTYEQYF. The CDR3 coding sequence is TGTGCCAGTAGTTATAACCGGGGTACCTACGAGCAGTACTTC.

The chain's CDR3 is CASSPETFSTGANVLTF. In DNA, the CDR3 is TGTGCCAGCAGCCCGGAGACCTTCTCCACGGGGGCCAACGTCCTGACTTTC. The J gene is TRBJ2-6, the V gene TRBV7-7; D is undetermined. The CDR3 spans 17 residues. The ends were cut back, 5 bases at V and 4 bases at J, with 18 bases in the middle. The germline gives CDR1 SSHAT, CDR2 FNYEAQ (reference sequence).

The V call is TRBV9, the J call TRBJ2-3; the match to TRBD2 covers 7 bases. The V gene end was trimmed by 3 bases and the J gene end by 4 bases; junction bases not matched to a gene: 11. The CDR3 covers 16 residues. Germline CDR1 and CDR2: SGDLS and YYNGEE. The CDR3 sequence is CASSASRAGRADTQYF. The DNA for the CDR3 is TGTGCCAGCAGCGCGTCCAGAGCGGGAAGGGCAGATACGCAGTATTTT.

The chain couples TRBV9 to TRBJ2-3; D possibly corresponds to TRBD2 (6 bases). Germline V lookup: CDR1 SGDLS, CDR2 YYNGEE. CDR3 length equals 16 residues. V was trimmed by 3 bases and J by 2 bases, leaving 16 bases between them. The chain's CDR3 is CASSARGSLVTDTQYF. The CDR3 nucleotides read TGTGCCAGCAGCGCCCGGGGGTCTCTCGTCACAGATACGCAGTATTTT.

This sequence joins TRBV10-3 and TRBJ2-1; 10 bases line up with TRBD2. CDR1 and CDR2 (germline): ENHRY, SYGVKD. Trimming cost V 5 bases and J 8 bases; bases outside gene matches: 6. This CDR3 region has 14 residues. The CDR3 protein is CAISPAGGPDEQFF. Here the CDR3 DNA reads TGTGCCATCAGTCCAGCGGGAGGGCCGGATGAGCAGTTCTTC.